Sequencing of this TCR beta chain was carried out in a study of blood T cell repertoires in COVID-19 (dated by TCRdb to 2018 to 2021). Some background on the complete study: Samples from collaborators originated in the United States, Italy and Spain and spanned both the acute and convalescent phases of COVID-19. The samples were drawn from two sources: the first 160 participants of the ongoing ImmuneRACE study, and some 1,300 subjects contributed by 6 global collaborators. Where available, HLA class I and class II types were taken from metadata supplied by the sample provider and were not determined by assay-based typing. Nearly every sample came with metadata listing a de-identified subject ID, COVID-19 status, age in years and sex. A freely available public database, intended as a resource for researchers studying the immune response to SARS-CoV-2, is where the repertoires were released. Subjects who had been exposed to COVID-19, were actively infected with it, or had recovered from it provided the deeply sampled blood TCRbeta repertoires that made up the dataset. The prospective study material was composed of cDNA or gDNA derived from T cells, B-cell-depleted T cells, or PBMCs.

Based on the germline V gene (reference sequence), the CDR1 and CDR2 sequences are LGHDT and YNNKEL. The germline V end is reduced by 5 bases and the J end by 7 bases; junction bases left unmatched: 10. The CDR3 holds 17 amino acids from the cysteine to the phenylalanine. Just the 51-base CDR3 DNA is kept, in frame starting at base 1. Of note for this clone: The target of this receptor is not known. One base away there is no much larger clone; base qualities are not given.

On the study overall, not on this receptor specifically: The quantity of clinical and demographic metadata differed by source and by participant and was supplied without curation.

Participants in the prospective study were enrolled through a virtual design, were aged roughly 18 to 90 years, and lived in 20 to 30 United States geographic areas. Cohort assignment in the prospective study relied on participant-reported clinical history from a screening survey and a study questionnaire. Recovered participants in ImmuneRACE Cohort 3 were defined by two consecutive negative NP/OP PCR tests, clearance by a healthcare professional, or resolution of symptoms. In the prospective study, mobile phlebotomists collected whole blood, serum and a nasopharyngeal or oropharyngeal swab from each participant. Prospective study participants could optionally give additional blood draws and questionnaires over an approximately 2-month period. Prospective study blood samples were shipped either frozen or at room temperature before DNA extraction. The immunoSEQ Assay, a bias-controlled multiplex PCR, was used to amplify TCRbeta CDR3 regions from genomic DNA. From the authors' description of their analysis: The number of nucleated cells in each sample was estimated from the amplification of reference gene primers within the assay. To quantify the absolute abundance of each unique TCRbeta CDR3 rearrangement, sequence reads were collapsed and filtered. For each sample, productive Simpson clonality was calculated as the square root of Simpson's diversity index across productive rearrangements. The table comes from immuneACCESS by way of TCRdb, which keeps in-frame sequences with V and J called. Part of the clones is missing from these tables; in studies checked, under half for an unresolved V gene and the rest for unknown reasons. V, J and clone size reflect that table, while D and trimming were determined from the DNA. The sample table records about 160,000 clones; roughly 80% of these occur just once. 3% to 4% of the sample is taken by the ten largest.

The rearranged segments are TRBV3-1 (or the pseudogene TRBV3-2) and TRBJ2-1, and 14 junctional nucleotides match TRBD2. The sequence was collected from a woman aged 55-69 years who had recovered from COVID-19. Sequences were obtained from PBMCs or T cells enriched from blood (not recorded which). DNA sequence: TGTGCCAGCAGCGCCCGACTAGCGGGGGGGCCTCAGAATGAGCAGTTCTTC. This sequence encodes CASSARLAGGPQNEQFF.